The 28 T cell receptor beta chains below come from one sample, sequenced in a study of T cells in Graves' hyperthyroidism and ophthalmopathy. TCR beta CDR3 regions were amplified from RNA transcripts. First-round RT-PCR of the TCR CDR3 relied on the HTBI primer set. MiXCR, run by TCRdb on the multiplex PCR reads, gives a single entry per CDR3 protein. The data hold under 300,000 distinct CDR3 sequences, with less than 30% observed a single time. The sequencing input was blood. Receptors originate from a man aged 35 to 55 with Graves' hyperthyroidism that later progressed to Graves' ophthalmopathy.

This clonotype was seen ten or more times. The rearrangement links TRBV4-1 to TRBJ2-7, with TRBD1 as a possible D gene (6 bases). The V gene's germline CDR1 is MGHRA and CDR2 YSYEKL. Trimming stripped 1 base from V and 3 bases from J, with 19 bases between. This CDR3 is built from 17 residues. This CDR3 reads CASSQVRTRGIIYEQYF. The CDR3 DNA reads as TGCGCCAGCAGCCAAGTTAGGACCAGGGGTATCATCTACGAGCAGTACTTC.

V usage is TRBV12-3 or TRBV12-4 and J usage is TRBJ2-5; D is unresolved. The V end lost 1 base, the J end lost 5 bases, and 8 bases lay between the germline ends. The length of the CDR3 is 13 residues. The CDR3 nucleotides read TGTGCCAGCAGTTTAGGGGGAATGGAGACCCAGTACTTC. Translating gives CASSLGGMETQYF.

This clonotype was counted many times. The chain is built from TRBV4-2 and TRBJ1-3; D is possibly TRBD1 (5 bases). V was trimmed by 2 bases and J by 0 bases, leaving 26 bases between them. CDR1 is LGHNA, CDR2 YNFKEQ, per germline. CDR3 length: 21 residues. CDR3 DNA: TGTGCCAGCAGCCAACCGCCCGGGGCGGGACGCCACTACAACTCTGGAAACACCATATATTTT. It translates to CASSQPPGAGRHYNSGNTIYF.

This clonotype was counted many times. The chain carries TRBV13 and TRBJ1-5; unclear D gene. V was clipped by 5 bases and J by 0 bases, with 8 bases between them. The germline V gene has CDR1 PRHDT and CDR2 FYEKMQ (reference sequence). This CDR3 has 14 residues. The CDR3 coding sequence is TGTGCCAGCAGCCTTCGGGGTAGCAATCAGCCCCAGCATTTT. Encoded protein: CASSLRGSNQPQHF.

The chain is built from TRBV6-1 and TRBJ2-4; weak D call: TRBD2 (5 bases). Germline V gene sequence: CDR1 MNHNS, CDR2 SASEGT. The CDR3 runs 16 residues. Deletions cut 7 bases from V and 0 bases from J, with 16 bases between. DNA for the CDR3: TGTGCCAGCAAGACGGGGTTACTTTTAGCCAAAAACATTCAGTACTTC. It translates to CASKTGLLLAKNIQYF.

This clonotype has a count of ten or more. V is TRBV6-1 and J is TRBJ1-1, with a weak D call TRBD1 (6 bases). V shed 6 bases and J shed 4 bases, with 18 bases lying between them. The CDR3 loop spans 15 amino acids. The germline gives CDR1 MNHNS, CDR2 SASEGT. The CDR3 is CASRPQRGAGTEAFF. DNA of the CDR3: TGTGCCAGCAGGCCACAGCGGGGGGCGGGCACTGAAGCTTTCTTT.

The chain has TRBV28 and TRBJ2-7; 12 bases fit TRBD2. The junction had 11 bases not matched to a gene; V was cut back by 6 bases and J by 5 bases. Germline-derived CDR1 and CDR2 are MDHEN and SYDVKM. The CDR3 consists of 16 residues. CDR3 protein: CASRLGLAGGWNEQYF. The CDR3 nucleotides are TGTGCCAGCAGACTAGGGCTAGCGGGAGGGTGGAACGAGCAGTACTTC.

Ten or more counts support this clonotype. The rearrangement joins TRBV19 to TRBJ1-5, with 7 bases identical to TRBD1. This CDR3 spans 14 amino acids. Germline V CDR1 and CDR2: LNHDA, SQIVND (reference sequence). With V trimmed by 10 bases and J by 7 bases, 13 bases remained unmatched. CDR3 sequence: CATNHRDSSQPQHF. The CDR3 DNA sequence: TGTGCCACTAACCACCGGGACAGTTCCCAGCCCCAGCATTTT. Together with reference TRBV19 and TRBJ1-5, the CDR3 gives the full variable domain: DGGITQSPKYLFRKEGQNVTLSCEQNLNHDAMYWYRQDPGQGLRLIYYSQIVNDFQKGDIAEGYSVSREKKESFPLTVTSAQKNPTAFYLCATNHRDSSQPQHFGDGTRLSIL.

This clonotype was counted many times. The rearrangement joins TRBV13 to TRBJ2-5; D unclear. The CDR3 length is 12 residues. Germline CDR1 reads PRHDT; CDR2 reads FYEKMQ (reference sequence). V lost 5 bases to trimming and J lost 2 bases, with 6 bases between them. The CDR3 sequence: CASSPNQETQYF. The DNA of the CDR3 is TGTGCCAGCAGCCCAAATCAAGAGACCCAGTACTTC.

This clonotype has ten or more counts. The chain uses TRBV25-1 and TRBJ1-2, with D unclear. The V end lost 5 bases, the J end lost 2 bases, and 12 bases lay between the germline ends. The CDR3 consists of 14 residues. The germline V gene encodes CDR1 MGHDK and CDR2 SYGVNS. For the CDR3, the DNA is TGTGCCAGCAGTTCAACCCGAAAAAACTATGGCTACACCTTC. Its protein is CASSSTRKNYGYTF.

At least ten counts were recorded for this clonotype. The V and J genes are TRBV19 and TRBJ1-2, with D possibly TRBD1 on 6 matching bases. Per germline, CDR1 LNHDA and CDR2 SQIVND (reference sequence). The CDR3 length is 12 residues. V was clipped by 6 bases and J by 7 bases, with 12 bases between them. CDR3: CASRKGVVGYTF. In nucleotides, the CDR3 is TGTGCCAGTAGGAAGGGGGTTGTTGGCTACACCTTC.

This clonotype was detected many times. The chain combines TRBV20-1 with TRBJ2-5; possible D gene TRBD2, 6 bases. The length of the CDR3 is 16 residues. Germline assignment: CDR1 DFQATT and CDR2 SNEGSKA (reference sequence). Trimming left V 3 bases short and J 4 bases short, with 21 bases between. The CDR3, as DNA: TGCAGTGCTAGGCCCTTTGTGGGAGGCCTGAGAGAGACCCAGTACTTC. Its translation: CSARPFVGGLRETQYF.

This clonotype was counted ten times or more. The V gene is TRBV12-3 or TRBV12-4, the J gene TRBJ2-5, with D unclear. This CDR3 contains 14 residues. Between the trimmed V and J ends, which lost 6 bases and 7 bases, there was a span of 18 bases. The CDR3 nucleotides read TGTGCCAGCAGCCCCCTGACCGCGCCGGTGACCCAGTACTTC. This translates into CASSPLTAPVTQYF.

This clonotype was found many times. The chain links TRBV18 to TRBJ1-1; D is uncertain. Germline V gene sequence: CDR1 KGHSH, CDR2 LQKENI. This CDR3 is built from 14 residues. Trimming removed 3 bases at V and 2 bases at J, with 10 bases between. CDR3 nucleotides: TGTGCCAGCTCACCCTTGCGAGGCAACACTGAAGCTTTCTTT. Its protein is CASSPLRGNTEAFF.

The chain carries TRBV3-1 and TRBJ2-7; 12 nucleotides match TRBD2. CDR1 and CDR2 (germline): LGHDT, YNNKEL (reference sequence). Unmatched junction bases numbered 16, after V lost 6 bases and J lost 4 bases. The CDR3 sequence is 18 residues long. CDR3 protein: CASSRSWASGRDFYEQYF. In DNA, the CDR3 is TGTGCCAGCAGTCGGTCCTGGGCTAGCGGGAGGGATTTTTACGAGCAGTACTTC.

This clonotype appeared many times. Since no conserved phenylalanine or tryptophan closes the CDR3, a read error is the likely cause. The chain is built from TRBV19 and TRBJ1-1, with D possibly TRBD1 on 5 matching bases. The CDR3 has 13 residues. V was pared by 9 bases and J by 0 bases, with 11 bases between. The germline V gene has CDR1 LNHDA and CDR2 SQIVND (reference sequence). The CDR3 here is CASWDLLNTEAFL. CDR3 DNA sequence: TGTGCCAGCTGGGACCTTTTGAACACTGAAGCTTTCCTT.

Only a few counts were recorded for this clonotype. V is TRBV4-1 and J is TRBJ1-3; D is undetermined. The V gene's germline CDR1 is MGHRA and CDR2 YSYEKL. This CDR3 is 15 amino acids long. V lost 7 bases, J lost 4 bases, and 17 bases lay in between. The CDR3 coding sequence is TGCGCCAGCACCCGATCCGGTGGGTTAGGAAACACCATATATTTT. Protein sequence: CASTRSGGLGNTIYF.

This clonotype has only a few counts. The CDR3, as DNA: TGCAGTGCTCGACAGGGGCCGCTCTCCTACGAGCAGTACTTC. It is translated as CSARQGPLSYEQYF. The V and J genes are TRBV20-1 and TRBJ2-7; TRBD1 agrees at 8 bases. Trimming removed 5 bases from V and 0 bases from J; junction bases left unmatched: 6. The CDR3 sequence is 14 residues long. Germline V gene sequence: CDR1 DFQATT, CDR2 SNEGSKA (reference sequence).

This clonotype appeared many times. This chain uses TRBV5-1 with TRBJ1-2; no reliable D call. Germline lookup yields CDR1 SGHRS and CDR2 YFSETQ. This CDR3 comprises 14 residues. Trimming removed 4 bases from V and 2 bases from J, with 12 bases in between. This CDR3 is CASSLDPHNYGYTF. CDR3 in DNA: TGCGCCAGCAGCCTGGACCCTCACAACTATGGCTACACCTTC.

This clonotype was seen ten or more times. This chain uses TRBV2 with TRBJ2-4; D is possibly TRBD2 (5 bases). CDR3 length: 15 amino acids. V was trimmed by 8 bases and J by 2 bases, leaving 16 bases between them. CDR1 is SNHLY, CDR2 FYNNEI, per germline. CDR3 residues: CASSRYGESKNIQYF. As DNA, the CDR3 is TGTGCCAGCTCGCGTTACGGGGAATCCAAAAACATTCAGTACTTC. Complete variable domain (other parts from reference TRBV2 and TRBJ2-4): EPEVTQTPSHQVTQMGQEVILRCVPISNHLYFYWYRQILGQKVEFLVSFYNNEISEKSEIFDDQFSVERPDGSNFTLKIRSTKLEDSAMYFCASSRYGESKNIQYFGAGTRLSVL.

This clonotype was observed a handful of times. J is TRBJ1-2 and V is TRBV3-1; tentative D call: TRBD1 (6 bases). With 0 bases removed from V and 4 bases from J, the gap between germline ends came to 12 bases. CDR3 length: 15 residues. The germline V gene has CDR1 LGHDT and CDR2 YNNKEL (reference sequence). The DNA for the CDR3 is TGTGCCAGCAGCCAAGACGACCGGGGGCGCTATGGCTACACCTTC. It translates to CASSQDDRGRYGYTF. The full variable domain, with the rest looked up from reference TRBV3-1 and TRBJ1-2, is DTAVSQTPKYLVTQMGNDKSIKCEQNLGHDTMYWYKQDSKKFLKIMFSYNNKELIINETVPNRFSPKSPDKAHLNLHINSLELGDSAVYFCASSQDDRGRYGYTFGSGTRLTVV.

This clonotype was observed many times. This rearrangement joins TRBV4-1 to TRBJ1-1; D is undetermined. Germline CDR1 MGHRA, CDR2 YSYEKL. Trimming left V 3 bases short and J 0 bases short, with 11 bases between. The CDR3 consists of 15 residues. The CDR3 reads CASSQRHSLNTEAFF. The CDR3 nucleotides read TGCGCCAGCAGCCAGAGGCACAGTTTGAACACTGAAGCTTTCTTT.

This clonotype has ten or more counts. The chain recombines TRBV20-1 with TRBJ2-4, with TRBD2 identical over 9 bases. Germline lookup yields CDR1 DFQATT and CDR2 SNEGSKA (reference sequence). After removal of 0 bases from V and 1 base from J, the junction contained 4 bases not matched to a gene. The CDR3 length is 16 residues. DNA of the CDR3: TGCAGTGCTAGAGATAGCGGGAGTGTGGCCAAAAACATTCAGTACTTC. Its translation is CSARDSGSVAKNIQYF.

This clonotype was observed many times. The chain uses TRBV6-5 and TRBJ1-1, with a weak D call TRBD1 (5 bases). The V gene's germline CDR1 is MNHEY and CDR2 SVGAGI. The CDR3 sequence is 13 residues long. Trimming shortened V by 4 bases and J by 9 bases, and 15 bases separated the two germline ends. This CDR3 reads CASSFRTGAQAFF. CDR3 sequence (DNA): TGTGCCAGCAGTTTTCGCACAGGAGCCCAAGCTTTCTTT.

Regarding this clonotype: A much larger clone differs by one base, so this may be a read error. The chain carries TRBV9 and TRBJ1-2; TRBD1 matches at 10 bases. The CDR3 totals 14 residues. Looked up from germline, CDR1 is SGDLS and CDR2 is YYNGEE. The CDR3 region is CANSAGTGERGYTF. The CDR3 DNA reads TGTGCCAACAGCGCCGGGACAGGGGAACGCGGCTACACCTTC.

In this sample, this clonotype turned up many times. The V and J genes are TRBV7-2 and TRBJ2-5; D call uncertain. This CDR3 comprises 12 residues. The germline V gene encodes CDR1 SGHTA and CDR2 FQGNSA. Trimming took off 5 bases at V and 3 bases at J, with 7 bases between the two ends. The CDR3 bases are TGTGCCAGCAGCGGTCAAGAAGAGACCCAGTACTTC. Translating it yields CASSGQEETQYF.

This clonotype was counted many times. The chain carries TRBV29-1 and TRBJ1-1, with D unresolved. Between the trimmed V and J ends, which lost 7 bases and 10 bases, there was a span of 22 bases. The germline V gene encodes CDR1 SQVTM and CDR2 ANQGSEA. The CDR3 length is 13 residues. The CDR3 sequence: CSAQPRRQSGAFF. The CDR3 DNA reads as TGCAGCGCCCAACCGAGACGACAAAGCGGAGCTTTCTTT.

The table lists this clonotype with many counts. Written as DNA, the CDR3 is TGTGCCAGTAGTAGAAGCGAGGCCCTCGCCCGTGGGGAGCTGTTTTTT. It yields the protein CASSRSEALARGELFF. The chain couples TRBV19 to TRBJ2-2; D remains unclear. The germline V and J ends were trimmed by 4 bases and 8 bases, with 20 bases remaining between them. This CDR3 comprises 16 residues. The germline V gene encodes CDR1 LNHDA and CDR2 SQIVND (reference sequence).